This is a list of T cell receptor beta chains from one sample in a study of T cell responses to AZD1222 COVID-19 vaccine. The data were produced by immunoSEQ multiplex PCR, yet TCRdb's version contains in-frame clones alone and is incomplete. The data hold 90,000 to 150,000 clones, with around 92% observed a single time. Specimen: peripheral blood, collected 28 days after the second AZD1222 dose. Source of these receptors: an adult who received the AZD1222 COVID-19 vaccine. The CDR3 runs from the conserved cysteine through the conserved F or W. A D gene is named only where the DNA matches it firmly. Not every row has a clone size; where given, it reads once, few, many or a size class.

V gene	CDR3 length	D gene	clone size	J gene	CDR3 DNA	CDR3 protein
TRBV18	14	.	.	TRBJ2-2	TGTGCCAGCTCACCACTTAGACGGACCGGGGAGCTGTTTTTT	CASSPLRRTGELFF
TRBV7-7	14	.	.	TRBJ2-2	TGTGCTAGCAGCTTAGTAGCTTCTCGCGGGGAGCTGTTTTTT	CASSLVASRGELFF
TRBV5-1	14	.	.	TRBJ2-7	TGCGCCAGCAGCGTGTCCACACCGTCAGACGAGCAGTACTTC	CASSVSTPSDEQYF
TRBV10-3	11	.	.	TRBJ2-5	TGTGCCATCAGTGATTCCGAGACCCAGTACTTC	CAISDSETQYF
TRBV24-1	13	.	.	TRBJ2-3	TGTGCCACTAGACAGGAGAGCACAGATACGCAGTATTTT	CATRQESTDTQYF
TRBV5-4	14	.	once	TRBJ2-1	TGTGCCAGCAGTTTTGATTCGCTAGTCAATGAGCAGTTCTTC	CASSFDSLVNEQFF
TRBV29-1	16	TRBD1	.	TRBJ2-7	TGCAGCGTTGAAGGTTTAGAAACAGGGGGAGGTTACGAGCAGTACTTC	CSVEGLETGGGYEQYF
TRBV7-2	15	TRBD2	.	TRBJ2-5	TGTGCCAGCAGCTTAGCGGCGGGGGGGCAAGAGACCCAGTACTTC	CASSLAAGGQETQYF
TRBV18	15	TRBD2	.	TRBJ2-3	TGTGCCAGCTCACCCTGGACTAGCCCAACAGATACGCAGTATTTT	CASSPWTSPTDTQYF
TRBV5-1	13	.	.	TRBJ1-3	TGCGCCACCAGTGTGGGCTCTGGAAACACCATATATTTT	CATSVGSGNTIYF
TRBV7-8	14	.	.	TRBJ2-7	TGTGCCAGCAGCTTGGGGCCAGGGAACTACGAGCAGTACTTC	CASSLGPGNYEQYF